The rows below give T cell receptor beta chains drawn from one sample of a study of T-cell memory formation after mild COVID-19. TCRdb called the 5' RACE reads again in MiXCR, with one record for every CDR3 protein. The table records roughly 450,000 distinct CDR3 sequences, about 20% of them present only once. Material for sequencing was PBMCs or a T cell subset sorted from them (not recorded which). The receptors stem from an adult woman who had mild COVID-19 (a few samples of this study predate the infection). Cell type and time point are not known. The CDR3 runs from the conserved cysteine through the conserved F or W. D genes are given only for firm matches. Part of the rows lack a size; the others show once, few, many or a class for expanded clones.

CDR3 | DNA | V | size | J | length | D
CASSLGLAGGPEETQYF | TGTGCCAGCAGCTTAGGTCTAGCGGGGGGCCCGGAAGAGACCCAGTACTTC | TRBV7-9 | - | TRBJ2-5 | 17 | TRBD2
CSVGSLNEQFF | TGCAGCGTTGGAAGTCTCAATGAGCAGTTCTTC | TRBV29-1 | few | TRBJ2-1 | 11 | -
CASSLGDPSSYEQYF | TGCGCCAGCAGCTTGGGCGACCCCAGCTCCTACGAGCAGTACTTC | TRBV5-1 | - | TRBJ2-7 | 15 | -
CASSFIATGSSSYEQYF | TGTGCCAGTAGTTTCATCGCAACAGGATCGAGCTCCTACGAGCAGTACTTC | TRBV19 | - | TRBJ2-7 | 17 | -
CASSLEFAVNTEAFF | TGTGCCAGCAGCTTAGAGTTTGCGGTGAACACTGAAGCTTTCTTT | TRBV7-2 | - | TRBJ1-1 | 15 | -
CASSFRGGQETQYF | TGTGCCAGCAGCTTCAGGGGCGGACAAGAGACCCAGTACTTC | TRBV11-2 | - | TRBJ2-5 | 14 | -
CSARDTAGTRPYEQYF | TGCAGTGCTAGAGATACCGCCGGGACTAGGCCCTACGAGCAGTACTTC | TRBV20-1 | many | TRBJ2-7 | 16 | TRBD2
CASSLRSGSGDNEQFF | TGTGCCAGCAGCTTAAGGTCGGGTAGCGGGGACAATGAGCAGTTCTTC | TRBV7-2 | few | TRBJ2-1 | 16 | TRBD2
CASSHEGEGVAYEQYF | TGTGCCAGCAGCCACGAAGGAGAGGGGGTGGCCTACGAGCAGTACTTC | TRBV3-1 | few | TRBJ2-7 | 16 | -
CASSQMGGRGETQYF | TGTGCCAGCAGCCAGATGGGGGGCCGCGGAGAGACCCAGTACTTC | TRBV3-1 | - | TRBJ2-5 | 15 | -
CASSPQGYSNQPQHF | TGTGCCAGCTCACCGCAGGGGTATAGCAATCAGCCCCAGCATTTT | TRBV18 | few | TRBJ1-5 | 15 | -
CASSAGVANTEAFF | TGTGCCAGCAGCGCAGGGGTTGCGAACACTGAAGCTTTCTTT | TRBV7-8 | few | TRBJ1-1 | 14 | -
CASSEDSRDSTEAFF | TGTGCCAGCAGTGAAGATAGCAGGGATAGCACTGAAGCTTTCTTT | TRBV6-1 | - | TRBJ1-1 | 15 | -
CASSLVGLAGEEQYF | TGTGCCAGCAGCTTAGTAGGACTAGCGGGAGAAGAGCAGTACTTC | TRBV7-2 | - | TRBJ2-7 | 15 | TRBD2
CASTLGASGRAEQYF | TGTGCCAGCACCCTTGGGGCTAGCGGGAGGGCGGAGCAGTACTTC | TRBV28 | - | TRBJ2-7 | 15 | TRBD2
CASSLGGLRTLHF | TGTGCCAGCAGCTTGGGAGGCCTAAGGACCCTCCACTTT | TRBV5-8 | - | TRBJ1-6 | 13 | -
CASSFLASGGLSYEQYF | TGTGCCAGCAGTTTTTTGGCTAGCGGGGGCCTCTCCTACGAGCAGTACTTC | TRBV28 | - | TRBJ2-7 | 17 | TRBD2
CATSRGRDRGHYGYTF | TGTGCCACCAGCAGAGGGAGGGACAGGGGGCACTATGGCTACACCTTC | TRBV15 | many | TRBJ1-2 | 16 | TRBD1
CASSPPSGVSYNEQFF | TGTGCCAGCAGTCCCCCCTCAGGGGTCTCCTACAATGAGCAGTTCTTC | TRBV12-3/TRBV12-4 | - | TRBJ2-1 | 16 | -
CASSDPFFPGQRNEKLFF | TGTGCCAGCAGCGACCCCTTCTTTCCGGGACAGCGGAATGAAAAACTGTTTTTT | TRBV7-9 | - | TRBJ1-4 | 18 | TRBD1
CASSLLGSTDTQYF | TGTGCCAGCAGTTTGCTGGGTAGCACAGATACGCAGTATTTT | TRBV12-3/TRBV12-4 | many | TRBJ2-3 | 14 | -
CASKVGRSTDTQYF | TGTGCCAGCAAAGTGGGTAGGAGCACAGATACGCAGTATTTT | TRBV12-3/TRBV12-4 | few | TRBJ2-3 | 14 | -
CASRRTGESQETQYF | TGTGCCAGTAGGCGTACGGGAGAGAGCCAAGAGACCCAGTACTTC | TRBV19 | few | TRBJ2-5 | 15 | -
CASSWRLAGTREKSYEQYF | TGTGCCAGCAGCTGGCGACTAGCGGGAACCCGCGAGAAATCCTACGAGCAGTACTTC | TRBV7-2 | - | TRBJ2-7 | 19 | TRBD2
CASSAWPHYYGYTF | TGTGCCAGTAGTGCGTGGCCCCACTACTATGGCTACACCTTC | TRBV19 | few | TRBJ1-2 | 14 | -
CASSADRTGELFF | TGTGCCAGCAGCGCGGATAGGACCGGGGAGCTGTTTTTT | TRBV2 | - | TRBJ2-2 | 13 | -
CASSRASGGPGGETQYF | TGCGCCAGCAGCCGAGCCAGCGGGGGGCCCGGGGGGGAGACCCAGTACTTC | TRBV4-1 | - | TRBJ2-5 | 17 | TRBD2
CASSSLTTGGAHF | TGTGCCAGCAGTTCCCTTACGACAGGAGGGGCACACTTT | TRBV12-3/TRBV12-4 | - | TRBJ1-6 | 13 | -
CASSREVGGANEKLFF | TGCGCCAGCAGCCGGGAGGTCGGGGGAGCTAATGAAAAACTGTTTTTT | TRBV5-1 | - | TRBJ1-4 | 16 | -
CASSFVLASLFQETQYF | TGTGCCAGCAGTTTCGTCCTGGCCAGCCTATTCCAAGAGACCCAGTACTTC | TRBV6-6 | - | TRBJ2-5 | 17 | -
CASSGTVYEQYF | TGTGCCAGCAGTGGGACAGTCTACGAGCAGTACTTC | TRBV2 | few | TRBJ2-7 | 12 | -
CASSVQSGRGEQYF | TGTGCCAGCAGCGTACAAAGCGGGAGAGGCGAGCAGTACTTC | TRBV9 | few | TRBJ2-7 | 14 | TRBD2
CSVELPGRAFF | TGCAGCGTTGAACTGCCAGGGAGAGCTTTCTTT | TRBV29-1 | - | TRBJ1-1 | 11 | -
CASSHSDTGELFF | TGTGCCAGCAGCCACTCCGACACCGGGGAGCTGTTTTTT | TRBV7-9 | few | TRBJ2-2 | 13 | -
CASSSQPPQVRPSFGGYTF | TGTGCCAGCAGCTCTCAACCTCCCCAGGTCAGACCCAGTTTTGGTGGCTACACCTTC | TRBV7-3 | few | TRBJ1-2 | 19 | -
CASSLSAKGQYF | TGTGCCAGCAGTTTGAGTGCAAAGGGGCAGTACTTC | TRBV12-3/TRBV12-4 | once | TRBJ2-7 | 12 | -
CASSLGYRDQETQYF | TGTGCCAGCAGCTTAGGGTACAGGGATCAAGAGACCCAGTACTTC | TRBV7-2 | - | TRBJ2-5 | 15 | -
CASSPTPPGRQETQYF | TGTGCCAGCAGTCCAACCCCTCCGGGGCGGCAAGAGACCCAGTACTTC | TRBV12-3/TRBV12-4 | few | TRBJ2-5 | 16 | -
CASSSGGLQYF | TGTGCCAGCTCGAGCGGGGGGCTCCAGTACTTC | TRBV12-3/TRBV12-4 | - | TRBJ2-5 | 11 | TRBD2
CASSGYTGDSTDTQYF | TGCGCCAGCAGCGGCTACACAGGGGACTCCACAGATACGCAGTATTTT | TRBV5-1 | - | TRBJ2-3 | 16 | -
CASSPQGMGTEAFF | TGCGCCAGCAGCCCACAGGGAATGGGCACTGAAGCTTTCTTT | TRBV4-1 | few | TRBJ1-1 | 14 | -